These T cell receptor beta chains were read from a single sample in a study of blood T cell repertoires in COVID-19. This table comes from immunoSEQ multiplex PCR, and its TCRdb copy is limited to in-frame clones, with some not included. The sample lists 180,000 or so clones, almost 85% occurring once. The source material was peripheral blood. These receptors were obtained from a man in his forties who had recovered from COVID-19. Both conserved end residues are part of each CDR3. Fields, in order: J gene, D gene, V gene, clone size, CDR3 DNA, CDR3 protein. A D gene is named only where the DNA matches it firmly. Some rows have no size entry. The others give once, few or many, or a class for an expanded clone.

J gene: TRBJ1-2
D gene: -
V gene: TRBV30
clone size: -
CDR3 DNA: TGTGCCTGGACCCAGGATTTCTTCTATGGCTACACCTTC
CDR3 protein: CAWTQDFFYGYTF

J gene: TRBJ1-3
D gene: -
V gene: TRBV3-1/TRBV3-2
clone size: -
CDR3 DNA: TGTGCCAGCACCGATAACTCGGGAAACACCATATATTTT
CDR3 protein: CASTDNSGNTIYF

J gene: TRBJ2-7
D gene: TRBD1
V gene: TRBV5-4
clone size: many
CDR3 DNA: TGTGCCAGCAGCCTGGGACAGGGTGGAGTAGAGCAGTACTTC
CDR3 protein: CASSLGQGGVEQYF

J gene: TRBJ1-5
D gene: -
V gene: TRBV7-2
clone size: once
CDR3 DNA: TGTGCCAGCAGCCCGGCAGGGGCCCACAATCAGCCCCAGCATTTT
CDR3 protein: CASSPAGAHNQPQHF

J gene: TRBJ2-3
D gene: TRBD2
V gene: TRBV20-1
clone size: -
CDR3 DNA: TGCAGTGCTAGTCACCGGGAGGGCCGGTCAGATACGCAGTATTTT
CDR3 protein: CSASHREGRSDTQYF

J gene: TRBJ2-1
D gene: TRBD1
V gene: TRBV19
clone size: -
CDR3 DNA: TGTGCCAGTAGTACCGGGACAGGGCGTATGGACAATGAGCAGTTCTTC
CDR3 protein: CASSTGTGRMDNEQFF

J gene: TRBJ1-4
D gene: -
V gene: TRBV10-1
clone size: -
CDR3 DNA: TGCGCCAGCCCAGGGGTGGGTAATGAAAAACTGTTTTTT
CDR3 protein: CASPGVGNEKLFF

J gene: TRBJ2-7
D gene: TRBD1
V gene: TRBV28
clone size: -
CDR3 DNA: TGTGCCAGCAGCACGGACAGGGGAGACGAGCAGTACTTC
CDR3 protein: CASSTDRGDEQYF

J gene: TRBJ1-4
D gene: -
V gene: TRBV12-3/TRBV12-4
clone size: once
CDR3 DNA: TGTGCCAGCAGTGATTCATCCGGGGAACTGTTTTTT
CDR3 protein: CASSDSSGELFF

J gene: TRBJ2-7
D gene: TRBD2
V gene: TRBV6-2/TRBV6-3
clone size: -
CDR3 DNA: TGTGCCAGCAGTTTTTTAGCGGGGGGCACCTACGAGCAGTACTTC
CDR3 protein: CASSFLAGGTYEQYF

J gene: TRBJ2-7
D gene: -
V gene: TRBV3-1/TRBV3-2
clone size: -
CDR3 DNA: TGTGCCAGCAGCCAAGCGGGTGTTTCCTACGAGCAGTACTTC
CDR3 protein: CASSQAGVSYEQYF

J gene: TRBJ1-2
D gene: -
V gene: TRBV2
clone size: -
CDR3 DNA: TGTGCCAGCAGTGAAAACGAAGGCAGCCGTAGGAGTGGCTACACCTTC
CDR3 protein: CASSENEGSRRSGYTF

J gene: TRBJ2-7
D gene: TRBD1
V gene: TRBV2
clone size: once
CDR3 DNA: TGTGCCAGCAGTTCCGACAGGGGGCTCCACGAGCAGTACTTC
CDR3 protein: CASSSDRGLHEQYF

J gene: TRBJ1-1
D gene: -
V gene: TRBV24-1
clone size: -
CDR3 DNA: TGTGCCACCAGTGATCCCCGGGATACAAACACTGAAGCTTTCTTT
CDR3 protein: CATSDPRDTNTEAFF

J gene: TRBJ1-6
D gene: TRBD1
V gene: TRBV30
clone size: -
CDR3 DNA: TGTGCCTGGAGGGGACAGGGTGGATTCCGGTCACCCCTCCACTTT
CDR3 protein: CAWRGQGGFRSPLHF

J gene: TRBJ2-2
D gene: -
V gene: TRBV15
clone size: -
CDR3 DNA: TGTGCCACCAGCACTTACGGGAGGGAGCTGTTTTTT
CDR3 protein: CATSTYGRELFF

J gene: TRBJ2-7
D gene: -
V gene: TRBV10-1
clone size: -
CDR3 DNA: TGCGCCAGCTTCCTAGTTTGCGAGCAGTACTTC
CDR3 protein: CASFLVCEQYF

J gene: TRBJ2-5
D gene: -
V gene: TRBV7-9
clone size: -
CDR3 DNA: TGTGCCAGCAGCCATACAGGGCGGCAAGAGACCCAGTACTTC
CDR3 protein: CASSHTGRQETQYF

J gene: TRBJ2-5
D gene: -
V gene: TRBV3-1/TRBV3-2
clone size: -
CDR3 DNA: TGTGCCAGCAGCCAACAGGGGGGAGAGACCCAGTACTTC
CDR3 protein: CASSQQGGETQYF

J gene: TRBJ1-2
D gene: -
V gene: TRBV9
clone size: -
CDR3 DNA: TGTGCCAGCAGCCCGCGGACAGAACCCACTGGCTACACCTTC
CDR3 protein: CASSPRTEPTGYTF

J gene: TRBJ2-3
D gene: TRBD2
V gene: TRBV5-1
clone size: -
CDR3 DNA: TGCGCCAGCAGCTTGCCTAGCGGGAGCCCAACAGATACGCAGTATTTT
CDR3 protein: CASSLPSGSPTDTQYF

J gene: TRBJ2-1
D gene: -
V gene: TRBV7-9
clone size: -
CDR3 DNA: TGTGCCAGCAGCTTCACCTACAATGAGCAGTTCTTC
CDR3 protein: CASSFTYNEQFF

J gene: TRBJ2-2
D gene: TRBD2
V gene: TRBV4-3
clone size: -
CDR3 DNA: TGCGCCAGCAGCCAAGCCCCTGGGGTAGCGGGGGGGCGAACCGGGGAGCTGTTTTTT
CDR3 protein: CASSQAPGVAGGRTGELFF

J gene: TRBJ2-7
D gene: TRBD2
V gene: TRBV11-2
clone size: -
CDR3 DNA: TGTGCCAGCCGGGGGCGGGAGGGCCAAATGCCCTACGAGCAGTACTTC
CDR3 protein: CASRGREGQMPYEQYF

J gene: TRBJ2-1
D gene: -
V gene: TRBV12-3/TRBV12-4
clone size: -
CDR3 DNA: TGTGCCAGCACCCCGACACGCAATGAGCAGTTCTTC
CDR3 protein: CASTPTRNEQFF

J gene: TRBJ1-1
D gene: -
V gene: TRBV27
clone size: -
CDR3 DNA: TGTGCCAGCAGGACTAACAAGAACACTGAAGCTTTCTTT
CDR3 protein: CASRTNKNTEAFF

J gene: TRBJ1-3
D gene: -
V gene: TRBV4-3
clone size: -
CDR3 DNA: TGCGCCAGCAGCCAAGCCCCCCCCAGCTCTGGAAACACCATATATTTT
CDR3 protein: CASSQAPPSSGNTIYF

J gene: TRBJ2-2
D gene: TRBD1
V gene: TRBV7-6
clone size: -
CDR3 DNA: TGTGCCAGCAGACAACCGGGACAGGGCGTCGGGGAGCTGTTTTTT
CDR3 protein: CASRQPGQGVGELFF

J gene: TRBJ1-2
D gene: TRBD1
V gene: TRBV11-3
clone size: -
CDR3 DNA: TGTGCCAGCAGCTTAGAGACAGGGGACTATGGCTACACCTTC
CDR3 protein: CASSLETGDYGYTF